This is a list of T cell receptor beta chains from one sample in a study of T cells in localized non-small cell lung cancer. Using immunoSEQ multiplex PCR, the repertoire was profiled, and TCRdb retains in-frame clones only, with some absent. The data hold 30,000 to 35,000 clones, with roughly 90% observed a single time. The sequenced sample was peripheral blood, obtained before any cancer treatment. These TCRs come from a female donor at least 60 years old with stage I lung adenocarcinoma. Both conserved end residues are part of each CDR3. The D gene is left open where the match is weak. Clone size is given for some rows only: seen once, a few or many times, or a class if the clone is expanded.

clone_size: -; v_call: TRBV6-6; j_call: TRBJ2-7; d_call: TRBD1; cdr3_nt: TGTGCCAGCAGTTCAGGGGGTGGGGTGAACGAGCAGTACTTC; cdr3_aa: CASSSGGGVNEQYF
clone_size: -; v_call: TRBV10-1; j_call: TRBJ2-3; d_call: -; cdr3_nt: TGCGCCAGCAGTGTCGACAGTCCCACAGATACGCAGTATTTT; cdr3_aa: CASSVDSPTDTQYF
clone_size: -; v_call: TRBV10-2; j_call: TRBJ2-3; d_call: -; cdr3_nt: TGCGCCAGCAGTGAGTCGGCAGATACGCAGTATTTT; cdr3_aa: CASSESADTQYF
clone_size: -; v_call: TRBV6-1; j_call: TRBJ2-1; d_call: TRBD2; cdr3_nt: TGTGCCAGCAGTGAAACTAGCGGGGGTAGCTCCTACAATGAGCAGTTCTTC; cdr3_aa: CASSETSGGSSYNEQFF
clone_size: few; v_call: TRBV29-1; j_call: TRBJ1-1; d_call: -; cdr3_nt: TGCAGCGTGGCGTCGGGGGCCACGGGAAACACTGAAGCTTTCTTT; cdr3_aa: CSVASGATGNTEAFF
clone_size: -; v_call: TRBV19; j_call: TRBJ2-1; d_call: TRBD1; cdr3_nt: TGTGCCAGTAACCCTCCCCCGGGACAGGGGGACAATGAGCAGTTCTTC; cdr3_aa: CASNPPPGQGDNEQFF
clone_size: -; v_call: TRBV7-3; j_call: TRBJ2-2; d_call: TRBD1; cdr3_nt: TGTGCCAGCAGCTCCACCGGACAGGGCCGTTCTAAAGGCGGGGAGCTGTTTTTT; cdr3_aa: CASSSTGQGRSKGGELFF
clone_size: once; v_call: TRBV5-1; j_call: TRBJ2-7; d_call: -; cdr3_nt: TGCGCCAGCAGCTCGTACAGGGAGTTGTCCTACGAGCAGTACTTC; cdr3_aa: CASSSYRELSYEQYF
clone_size: -; v_call: TRBV30; j_call: TRBJ1-1; d_call: -; cdr3_nt: TGTGCCTGGAGTAGGGGAGGGCGCACTGAAGCTTTCTTT; cdr3_aa: CAWSRGGRTEAFF
clone_size: -; v_call: TRBV2; j_call: TRBJ1-4; d_call: -; cdr3_nt: TGTGCCAGCACTCTACAAGGGGGAGGAGAGGAAAAACTGTTTTTT; cdr3_aa: CASTLQGGGEEKLFF
clone_size: -; v_call: TRBV6-1; j_call: TRBJ2-7; d_call: -; cdr3_nt: TGTGCCAGCAGTGAGAGTAGGGACGAGCAGTACTTC; cdr3_aa: CASSESRDEQYF
clone_size: -; v_call: TRBV4-1; j_call: TRBJ1-2; d_call: -; cdr3_nt: TGCGCCAGCAGCCAACTTGGTAATTCTAACTATGGCTACACCTTC; cdr3_aa: CASSQLGNSNYGYTF
clone_size: -; v_call: TRBV2; j_call: TRBJ2-7; d_call: TRBD2; cdr3_nt: TGTGCCAGCATCCCTGGACTAGCGGGGGGCACTTACGAGCAGTACTTC; cdr3_aa: CASIPGLAGGTYEQYF
clone_size: once; v_call: TRBV7-9; j_call: TRBJ2-5; d_call: -; cdr3_nt: TGTGCCAGCAGCTTAACCGGGAGACAAGAGACCCAGTACTTC; cdr3_aa: CASSLTGRQETQYF
clone_size: -; v_call: TRBV6-6; j_call: TRBJ1-1; d_call: -; cdr3_nt: TGTGCCAGCAGGTCCTCACGGGACACTGAAGCTTTCTTT; cdr3_aa: CASRSSRDTEAFF
clone_size: -; v_call: TRBV28; j_call: TRBJ2-2; d_call: -; cdr3_nt: TGTGCCAGCCACAGGCGCGGGGCCACCGGGGAGCTGTTTTTT; cdr3_aa: CASHRRGATGELFF
clone_size: -; v_call: TRBV19; j_call: TRBJ2-1; d_call: TRBD1; cdr3_nt: TGTGCCAGTAGCCCCAACCCGGGACAGGGAGGATACAATGAGCAGTTCTTC; cdr3_aa: CASSPNPGQGGYNEQFF
clone_size: -; v_call: TRBV28; j_call: TRBJ1-2; d_call: TRBD1; cdr3_nt: TGTGCCAGCAGTCCGACGACAGGGGGGTTACGTGGCTACACCTTC; cdr3_aa: CASSPTTGGLRGYTF
clone_size: -; v_call: TRBV7-2; j_call: TRBJ1-5; d_call: -; cdr3_nt: TGTGCCAGCAGTCCTAATGGCAATCAGCCCCAGCATTTT; cdr3_aa: CASSPNGNQPQHF
clone_size: -; v_call: TRBV7-2; j_call: TRBJ1-1; d_call: -; cdr3_nt: TGTGCCAGCAGCGCCCTAGGACAGACGAACACTGAAGCTTTCTTT; cdr3_aa: CASSALGQTNTEAFF
clone_size: -; v_call: TRBV5-5; j_call: TRBJ2-5; d_call: -; cdr3_nt: TGTGCCAGCAGCCCCGGGCCCGCGGAGACCCAGTACTTC; cdr3_aa: CASSPGPAETQYF
clone_size: -; v_call: TRBV5-4; j_call: TRBJ1-5; d_call: -; cdr3_nt: TGTGCCAGCAGCGAGGGAAAGAGCAATCAGCCCCAGCATTTT; cdr3_aa: CASSEGKSNQPQHF
clone_size: -; v_call: TRBV11-2; j_call: TRBJ2-5; d_call: -; cdr3_nt: TGTGCCAGCAGCTTATCTATGTTGGAGACCCAGTACTTC; cdr3_aa: CASSLSMLETQYF
clone_size: -; v_call: TRBV5-1; j_call: TRBJ2-2; d_call: TRBD2; cdr3_nt: TGCGCCAGCAGCCAGGGGACTAGCGGTCTCACCGGGGAGCTGTTTTTT; cdr3_aa: CASSQGTSGLTGELFF
clone_size: -; v_call: TRBV6-6; j_call: TRBJ2-7; d_call: -; cdr3_nt: TGTGCCAGCAGCACCGGGGCCTACGAGCAGTACTTC; cdr3_aa: CASSTGAYEQYF
clone_size: -; v_call: TRBV6-1; j_call: TRBJ1-1; d_call: -; cdr3_nt: TGTGCCAGCATGAGACAGGTGAACACTGAAGCTTTCTTT; cdr3_aa: CASMRQVNTEAFF
clone_size: -; v_call: TRBV30; j_call: TRBJ1-1; d_call: -; cdr3_nt: TGTGCCTGGAGTCTGCCGGGGTGGACTGAAGCTTTCTTT; cdr3_aa: CAWSLPGWTEAFF
clone_size: -; v_call: TRBV27; j_call: TRBJ2-7; d_call: -; cdr3_nt: TGTGCCAGCAGTCTCGGGACGGGTTACTACGAGCAGTACTTC; cdr3_aa: CASSLGTGYYEQYF
clone_size: -; v_call: TRBV28; j_call: TRBJ1-2; d_call: -; cdr3_nt: TGTGCCAGCAAGGTGGGCTATGGCTACACCTTC; cdr3_aa: CASKVGYGYTF
clone_size: once; v_call: TRBV7-9; j_call: TRBJ1-3; d_call: -; cdr3_nt: TGTGCCAGCAGCTTAGCCGGGGTCGGAAACACCATATATTTT; cdr3_aa: CASSLAGVGNTIYF
clone_size: -; v_call: TRBV5-4; j_call: TRBJ2-2; d_call: -; cdr3_nt: TGTGCCAGCAGCTTGTGGTTGAACACCGGGGAGCTGTTTTTT; cdr3_aa: CASSLWLNTGELFF
clone_size: -; v_call: TRBV5-5; j_call: TRBJ1-1; d_call: TRBD1; cdr3_nt: TGTGCCAGCAGCCGACAGGGGTCGGACACTGAAGCTTTCTTT; cdr3_aa: CASSRQGSDTEAFF
clone_size: -; v_call: TRBV9; j_call: TRBJ2-1; d_call: -; cdr3_nt: TGTGCCAGCAGCGTAGGCGGACTGGGAAACAATGAGCAGTTCTTC; cdr3_aa: CASSVGGLGNNEQFF